This TCR beta chain was observed in a study of CD8+ T cells in alopecia areata. RNA extraction was followed by reverse transcription into cDNA, which acted as the sequencing template. Here immunoSEQ multiplex PCR was the method, and the copy in TCRdb shows in-frame clones only, minus some. The table records 100,000 to 120,000 clones, 55% to 60% of them present only once. This clone was seen a handful of times. Its specificity is not known. The study team obtained lesional scalp punch biopsies and peripheral blood from alopecia areata patients. Cell sorting on a FACSAria was used to separate CD4+ and CD8+ T cells from the PBMCs. The study, taken as a whole, reports: Resident alphabeta T cells of normal skin are also sequenced in scalp samples. Especially in alopecia totalis/universalis, lesional scalp showed greater clonality than normal scalp did.

After removal of 3 bases from V and 7 bases from J, the junction contained 11 bases not matched to a gene. This CDR3 is 15 amino acids long. Germline CDR1 is SGDLS and CDR2 is YYNGEE. The receptor was derived from a human donor with alopecia areata. The chain couples TRBV9 to TRBJ2-5; 8 nucleotides align to TRBD2. What was sequenced was NKG2D-low CD8+ T cells sorted from blood. The CDR3: CASSAGLVFHGTQYF. The CDR3 DNA reads as TGTGCCAGCAGCGCGGGACTAGTCTTTCACGGGACCCAGTACTTC.